This note documents a single T cell receptor (beta chain) sequence. Trimming took 3 bases from V and 1 from J, leaving 7 bases between them. Germline V lookup: CDR1 LGHNA, CDR2 YNFKEQ. The CDR3 is made up of 13 amino acids. The sample belongs to a study of T cell responses to AZD1222 COVID-19 vaccine. The data were produced by immunoSEQ multiplex PCR, yet TCRdb's version contains in-frame clones alone and is incomplete. The repertoire has 95,000 to 120,000 clones, roughly 87% of them found once; the top ten carry approximately 3.1%. The chain joins TRBV4-2 to TRBJ2-7; D is unclear. The material was peripheral blood, obtained on day 0 of MenACWY control vaccination. The clonotype comes from an adult in good health. The CDR3 sequence: CASSHPTSYEQYF. Written as DNA, the CDR3 is TGTGCCAGCAGCCATCCCACTTCCTACGAGCAGTACTTC.